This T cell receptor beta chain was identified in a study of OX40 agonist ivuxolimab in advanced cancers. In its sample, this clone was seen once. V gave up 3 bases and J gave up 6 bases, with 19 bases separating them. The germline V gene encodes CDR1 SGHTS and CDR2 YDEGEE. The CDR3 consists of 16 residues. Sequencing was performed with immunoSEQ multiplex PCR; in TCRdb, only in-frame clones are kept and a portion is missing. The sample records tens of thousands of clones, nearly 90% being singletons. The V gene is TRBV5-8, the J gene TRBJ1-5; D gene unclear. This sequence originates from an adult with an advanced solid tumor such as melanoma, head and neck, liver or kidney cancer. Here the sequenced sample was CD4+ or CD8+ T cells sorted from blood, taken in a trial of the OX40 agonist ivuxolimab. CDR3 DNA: TGTGCCAGCAGCTCCCTCCGGACCGAATCGGGTCAGCCCCAGCATTTT. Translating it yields CASSSLRTESGQPQHF.